The source of this T cell receptor beta chain is a study of cytomegalovirus exposure and HLA in healthy donors. Study summary: Of the donors genotyped, several hundred in all, 75% to 85% fell in the Caucasian-associated ancestry cluster. Study-wide points: Among immune exposure information, only CMV serostatus was available. In a later analysis, TCR association rates varied by HLA locus: DRB1 most, HLA-C fewest.

Only one count was recorded for this clone. What it binds is not known. The PCR made use of 60 Vbeta and 13 Jbeta primers. In the original workflow: A follow-up analysis tallied tens of millions of unique TCR beta chains, 8.5 million to 14 million shared. Profiling relied on immunoSEQ multiplex PCR, and the TCRdb table lists in-frame clones only, not all of them. D and trimming come from the DNA, and the V and J calls and clone size come from that table. The sample contains 150,000 to 200,000 clones, roughly four fifths of which appear only once. Trimming took 2 bases from V and 7 from J, leaving 14 bases between them. Looked up from germline, CDR1 is SNHLY and CDR2 is FYNNEI. The CDR3 loop spans 14 amino acids.

The TCR sequence derives from a young woman in good health and CMV-seropositive. Source material: PBMCs. The rearrangement links TRBV2 to TRBJ1-1; the D gene is possibly TRBD1 (6 bases). CDR3 loop: CASSELQGLNEAFF. CDR3 sequence (DNA): TGTGCCAGCAGTGAACTACAGGGTCTAAATGAAGCTTTCTTT.